The rows below give T cell receptor beta chains drawn from one sample of a study of cytomegalovirus exposure and HLA in healthy donors. Here immunoSEQ multiplex PCR was the method, and the copy in TCRdb shows in-frame clones only, minus some. Of about 150,000 clones in the sample, 65% to 75% are singletons; the top ten hold 2.1%. The sequenced sample was PBMCs. These receptors came from a man aged 25-45 years in good health and CMV-seronegative. CDR3s include the opening cysteine and the closing phenylalanine or tryptophan. The D gene is left open where the match is weak. For some rows the clone size is stated as once, few or many, or as a class when expanded; others skip it.

j_call d_call v_call clone_size cdr3_nt cdr3_aa
TRBJ1-5 TRBD1 TRBV6-6 few TGTGCCAGCAGTTCCAGGGGGAGCAATCAGCCCCAGAATTTT CASSSRGSNQPQNF
TRBJ2-2 . TRBV7-8 . TGTGCCAGCAGCTTAGTACAGGGCCCTACCGGGGAGCTGTTTTTT CASSLVQGPTGELFF
TRBJ1-4 . TRBV7-8 few TGTGCCAGCAGCTTAGGAGCACAGGCTGAAAAACTGTTTTTT CASSLGAQAEKLFF
TRBJ2-1 TRBD2 TRBV6-4 . TGTGCCAGCAGTGACTCTGACGGGGGGGCCAATGAGCAGTTCTTC CASSDSDGGANEQFF
TRBJ1-1 . TRBV19 . TGTGCCAGTAGTATAGCAACACAGAGTTCGGCTTTCTTT CASSIATQSSAFF
TRBJ2-5 TRBD2 TRBV5-4 . TGTGCCAGCAGCTTGGACCCCCTTGCGGGGGGATCTGAGACCCAGTACTTC CASSLDPLAGGSETQYF
TRBJ2-4 TRBD2 TRBV6-1 . TGTGCCAGCAGTGGACTAGCGGGGGCCAAAAACATTCAGTACTTC CASSGLAGAKNIQYF
TRBJ2-1 . TRBV6-5 . TGTGCCAGCAGTTACACAGGGACGGCCGGTCCACAGTTCTTC CASSYTGTAGPQFF
TRBJ2-5 . TRBV6-1 few TGTGCCAGCAGTTTACAAGAGACCCAGTACTTC CASSLQETQYF
TRBJ2-5 TRBD2 TRBV7-2 . TGTGCCAGCAGCCACGGACTAGCGGGGGGAGAGGTGACCCAGTACTTC CASSHGLAGGEVTQYF
TRBJ1-1 TRBD1 TRBV28 . TGTGCCAGCAGTTCACCGGCAGGGGGCCTTGAAGCTTTCTTT CASSSPAGGLEAFF
TRBJ2-5 . TRBV9 . TGTGCCAGCAGCCCCTCGTCTAGCGCGAGAGAGACCCAGTACTTC CASSPSSSARETQYF
TRBJ1-1 . TRBV6-5 few TGTGCCAGCAGTCAGGGGATGAACACTGAAGCTTTCTTT CASSQGMNTEAFF
TRBJ2-7 . TRBV18 . TGTGCCAGCTCACCGGTGGGGGCCGCCTACGAGCAGTACTTC CASSPVGAAYEQYF
TRBJ2-1 . TRBV5-4 . TGTGCCAGCAGCTTGGGGGCCAGGGAAGGCAATGAGCAGTTCTTC CASSLGAREGNEQFF
TRBJ2-2 TRBD2 TRBV29-1 . TGCAGCGTTGCCGGGACTAGCGGGGCTTCGGACACCGGGGAGCTGTTTTTT CSVAGTSGASDTGELFF
TRBJ1-2 . TRBV29-1 . TGCAGCGTTAAGGATCAGACGAGGGACTATGGCTACCCCTTC CSVKDQTRDYGYPF
TRBJ2-5 TRBD2 TRBV5-4 . TGTGCCAGCAGCTCCGCGGGGGTTAGTGAGACCCAGTACTTC CASSSAGVSETQYF
TRBJ2-7 TRBD1 TRBV5-1 few TGCGCCAGCAGCTGGATGGGACAGGGTAGCTCCTACGAGCAGTACTTC CASSWMGQGSSYEQYF
TRBJ2-7 TRBD1 TRBV27 . TGTGCCAGCGCCTACCGGGACAGGGGGCGGAAGCAGTACTTC CASAYRDRGRKQYF
TRBJ2-7 . TRBV25-1 . TGTGCCAGCAGGGGACAAATCTCCTACGAGCAGTACTTC CASRGQISYEQYF
TRBJ2-1 . TRBV7-9 . TGTGCCAGCAGCCACGACAGCAATGAGCAGTTCTTC CASSHDSNEQFF
TRBJ2-7 . TRBV5-8 few TGTGCCAGCAGTTATGCCTACGAGCAGTACTTC CASSYAYEQYF
TRBJ1-2 TRBD1 TRBV6-1 few TGTGCCAGCACCTGGGGACAGGGGTATAGTGGCTACACCTTC CASTWGQGYSGYTF
TRBJ2-7 TRBD2 TRBV5-1 . TGCGCCAGCAGCTTGGAGCGGGGGGACACGTCGTCGTACTTC CASSLERGDTSSYF
TRBJ1-3 . TRBV7-9 . TGTGCCAGCAGCTTAGTCATACAGTATTCTGGAAACACCATATATTTT CASSLVIQYSGNTIYF
TRBJ1-5 . TRBV4-2 . TGTGCCAGCAGCCAAGATGGGGCCATCAATCAGCCCCAGAATTTT CASSQDGAINQPQNF